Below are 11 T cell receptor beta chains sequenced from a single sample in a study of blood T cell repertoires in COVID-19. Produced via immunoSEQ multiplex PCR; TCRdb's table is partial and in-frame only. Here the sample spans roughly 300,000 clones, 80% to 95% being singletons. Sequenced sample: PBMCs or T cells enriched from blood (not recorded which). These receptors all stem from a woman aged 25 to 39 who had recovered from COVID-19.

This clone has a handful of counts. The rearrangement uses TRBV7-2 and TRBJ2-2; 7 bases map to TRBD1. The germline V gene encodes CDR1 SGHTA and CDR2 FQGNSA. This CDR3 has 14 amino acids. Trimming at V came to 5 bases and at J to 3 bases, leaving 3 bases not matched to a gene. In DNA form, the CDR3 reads TGTGCCAGCAGCGCCCAGGGGGACACCGGGGAGCTGTTTTTT. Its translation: CASSAQGDTGELFF.

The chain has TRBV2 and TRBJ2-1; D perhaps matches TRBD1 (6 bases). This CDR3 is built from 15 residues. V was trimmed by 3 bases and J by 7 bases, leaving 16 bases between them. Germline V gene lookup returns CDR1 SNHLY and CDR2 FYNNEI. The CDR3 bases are TGTGCCAGCAGTGAGATACAGGGTCCATGGAATGAGCAGTTCTTC. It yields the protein CASSEIQGPWNEQFF.

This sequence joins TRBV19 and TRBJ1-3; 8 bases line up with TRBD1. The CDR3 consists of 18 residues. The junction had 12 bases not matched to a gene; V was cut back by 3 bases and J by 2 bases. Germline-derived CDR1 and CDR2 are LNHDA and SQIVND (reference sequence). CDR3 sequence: CASSIRGVGTGTGNTIYF. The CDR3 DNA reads TGTGCCAGTAGTATCAGAGGTGTGGGGACAGGCACTGGAAACACCATATATTTT.

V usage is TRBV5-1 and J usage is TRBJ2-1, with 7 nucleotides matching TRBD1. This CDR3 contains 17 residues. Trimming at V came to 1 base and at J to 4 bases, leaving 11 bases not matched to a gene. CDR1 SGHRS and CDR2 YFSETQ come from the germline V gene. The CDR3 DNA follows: TGCGCCAGCAGCTTGTACAAAGCCGGGACAGATTACAATGAGCAGTTCTTC. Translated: CASSLYKAGTDYNEQFF.

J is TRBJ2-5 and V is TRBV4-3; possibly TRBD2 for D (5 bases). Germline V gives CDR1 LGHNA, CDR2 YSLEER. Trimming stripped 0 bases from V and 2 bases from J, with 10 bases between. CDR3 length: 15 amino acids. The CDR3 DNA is TGCGCCAGCAGCCAAGAGTTAGCGAGGCAAGAGACCCAGTACTTC. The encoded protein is CASSQELARQETQYF.

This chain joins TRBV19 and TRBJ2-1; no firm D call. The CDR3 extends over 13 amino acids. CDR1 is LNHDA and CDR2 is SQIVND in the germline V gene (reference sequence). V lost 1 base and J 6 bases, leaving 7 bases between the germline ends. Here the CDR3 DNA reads TGTGCCAGTAGTATAGCGGAGACCAATGAGCAGTTCTTC. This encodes CASSIAETNEQFF.

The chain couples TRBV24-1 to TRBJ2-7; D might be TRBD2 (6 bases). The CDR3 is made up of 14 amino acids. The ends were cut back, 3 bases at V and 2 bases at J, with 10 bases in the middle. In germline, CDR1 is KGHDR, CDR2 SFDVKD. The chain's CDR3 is CATSDPGTPYEQYF. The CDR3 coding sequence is TGTGCCACCAGTGATCCCGGGACTCCCTACGAGCAGTACTTC.

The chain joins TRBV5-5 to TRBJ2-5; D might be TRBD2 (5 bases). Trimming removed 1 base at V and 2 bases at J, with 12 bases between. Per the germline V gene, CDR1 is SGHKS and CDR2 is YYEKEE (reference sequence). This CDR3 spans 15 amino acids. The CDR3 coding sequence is TGTGCCAGCAGCTTGTACCTAGCAGTACAAGAGACCCAGTACTTC. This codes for CASSLYLAVQETQYF.

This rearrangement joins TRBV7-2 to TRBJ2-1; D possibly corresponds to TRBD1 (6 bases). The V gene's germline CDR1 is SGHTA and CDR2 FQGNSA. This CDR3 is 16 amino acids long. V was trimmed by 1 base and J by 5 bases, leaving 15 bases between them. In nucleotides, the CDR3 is TGTGCCAGCAGCTTAGTATGGACAGCCCCTGACAATGAGCAGTTCTTC. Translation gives CASSLVWTAPDNEQFF.

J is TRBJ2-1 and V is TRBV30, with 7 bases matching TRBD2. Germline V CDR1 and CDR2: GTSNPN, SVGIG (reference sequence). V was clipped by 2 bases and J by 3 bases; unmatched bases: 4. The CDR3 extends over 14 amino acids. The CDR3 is CAWSRGGGYNEQFF. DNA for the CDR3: TGTGCCTGGAGTAGAGGCGGGGGCTACAATGAGCAGTTCTTC.

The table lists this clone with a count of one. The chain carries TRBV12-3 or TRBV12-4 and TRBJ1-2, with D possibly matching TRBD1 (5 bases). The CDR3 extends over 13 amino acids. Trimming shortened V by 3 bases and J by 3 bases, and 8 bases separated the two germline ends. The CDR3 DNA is TGTGCCAGCAGTTTTGGGGACTACTATGGCTACACCTTC. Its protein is CASSFGDYYGYTF.